This T cell receptor (beta chain) emerged from a study of shared clonotypes between healthy human individuals (dated by TCRdb to the early 2020s). Regarding the study in general: A few men and two women, aged 18 to 49 years, made up the cohort. For each donor, CD4 naive and CD4 memory were each given three plates, CD8 naive was given two plates, and CD8 memory was given one plate. The study deeply sequenced blood TCR repertoires of 5 or 6 healthy adults to estimate repertoire size and the extent of clonotype sharing between individuals. Libraries were prepared and TCR repertoires were sequenced by different laboratories using diverse techniques, in order to increase sequencing depth and limit assay-specific biases. Leukapheresis yielded between about 0.85 and 10 billion PBMCs per donor.

Using the deep immunoSEQ assay, multiplex PCR amplified TCR CDR3 regions from genomic DNA. For each cell subset, the extracted genomic DNA was distributed evenly across all wells of several immunoSEQ 96-well plates, and each plate served as one replicate. Each replicate PCR for sorted subsets received around 200 ng genomic DNA, equal to roughly 29,000 T cell genomes. The purified libraries were quantified using a Qubit 3.0 fluorometer, sized with a Bioanalyzer 2100, and then quantified again using the KAPA Library Quantification kit. Every immunoSEQ 96-well plate was sequenced on a separate single-read 150-cycle Illumina NextSeq 550 flow cell. The study's own analysis went as follows. The immunoSEQ output contained only junctional sequences without quality scores, so filtering could not match that applied to full-length reads. Sequences were annotated with PyIR, a Python wrapper for IgBLAST v1.9, using IMGT germline references to assign V/J genes and CDR3. Reads were removed for weak V/J assignments (E-value above 1e-6), missing CDR3, stop codons, out-of-frame junctions, or ambiguous translated residues. V3J clonotypes were defined as sequences sharing an identical inferred V gene, J gene, and CDR3 amino acid sequence. Percentage overlap between repertoires was calculated by dividing the number of shared unique clonotypes by the size of the smaller repertoire. Repertoire richness was assessed with RTK rarefaction, the Chao1 estimator, and Recon v2.1 estimates of unobserved clonotypes. Generation probabilities for all TCRbeta clonotypes obtained by the gDNA method from a handful of donors were computed using OLGA. TCRdb re-hosts the immuneACCESS table, in-frame sequences only. Its copies lack some clones; in the studies checked, an unresolved V gene accounts for under half of them, and the cause for the rest is not known. The V and J calls and clone size were taken over from that table, and D and trimming were inferred from the DNA. For this sample the table gives nearly 750,000 clones, of which over 55% were detected only once. The top ten clones comprise 1.8% of the sample.

On the study overall, not on this receptor specifically: When a few donors were compared, the shared fraction of clonotypes was 5% to 6.5% for naive CD4, roughly 3.3% for naive CD8, about 2.4% for memory CD4, and around 0.37% for memory CD8. Compared with non-shared clonotypes, clonotypes shared by all four sorted-subset donors had higher generation probabilities. Pairwise subsampling led to the expectation that sequencing depth would affect the degree of clonotype sharing among donors. Because the study included a small number of donors, the genetic and exposure-history diversity represented was limited. Even with the large sequencing depth, rarefaction of the sorted-subset datasets indicated that sequencing was incomplete. Naive subsets generally had larger estimated clonotype richness than memory subsets did. Only blood was sampled, and tissue TCR repertoires likely differ from those in blood.

As regards this clone: Its antigen target is currently unknown. Per-nucleotide qualities are absent, and no much larger clonotype sits a single base away.

CDR1 and CDR2 were assigned from the germline V gene as MNHNS and SASEGT. The CDR3, cysteine through phenylalanine, is 16 amino acids long. Only the CDR3 region is kept as DNA, spanning 48 bases read in frame from base 1. V lost 2 bases and J lost 7 bases, and the count of bases not matched to a germline gene is 13. Donors were healthy HIV-negative adults with no recently reported acute infections or vaccinations. Every donor was a Caucasian adult living in Nashville, Tennessee, USA. CD4+ T cells were enriched by magnetic negative selection, after which naive cells were positively selected on CD45RA and the negative fraction was taken as the memory subset. Blood was collected by leukapheresis, and PBMCs were isolated by Ficoll-Histopaque density gradient centrifugation and then cryopreserved in liquid nitrogen vapor phase. Purity and quantity of every magnetically sorted T cell population were checked by analytical flow cytometry. Genomic DNA was isolated from every sorted fraction and measured by UV absorbance on a Nanodrop 2000c.

In this chain, TRBV6-1 is recombined with TRBJ1-1; 7 junctional bases match TRBD1. Sequencing was performed on memory CD4+ T cells sorted from blood. In light of the paper, this sample's cell subset or site label describes: CD45RA-negative fraction. This sequence originates from a young woman in good health. The CDR3 in this case is CASSETGRSTGSEAFF. The DNA reads TGTGCCAGCAGTGAAACAGGGCGCTCGACAGGGAGTGAAGCTTTCTTT.